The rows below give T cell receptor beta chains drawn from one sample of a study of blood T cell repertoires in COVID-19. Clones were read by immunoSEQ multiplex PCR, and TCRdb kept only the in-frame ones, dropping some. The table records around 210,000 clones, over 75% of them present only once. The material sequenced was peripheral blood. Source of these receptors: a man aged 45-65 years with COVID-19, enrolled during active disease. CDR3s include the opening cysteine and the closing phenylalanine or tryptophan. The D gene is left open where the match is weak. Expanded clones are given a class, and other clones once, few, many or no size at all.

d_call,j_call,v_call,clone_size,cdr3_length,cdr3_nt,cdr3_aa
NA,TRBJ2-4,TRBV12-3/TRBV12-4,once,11,TGTGCCAGCAGTTTAGCGCGGATTCAGTACTTC,CASSLARIQYF
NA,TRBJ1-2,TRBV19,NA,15,TGTGCCAGTACCCCGTCGGGGGACTCAGGGTATGGCTACACCTTC,CASTPSGDSGYGYTF
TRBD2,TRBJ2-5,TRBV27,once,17,TGTGCCAGCAGTTTAACCCGAGCGGGGGGTTCGCAAGAGACCCAGTACTTC,CASSLTRAGGSQETQYF
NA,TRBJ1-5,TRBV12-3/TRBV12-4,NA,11,TGTGCCAGCAGTTTTAGGGGGTCCCAGCATTTT,CASSFRGSQHF
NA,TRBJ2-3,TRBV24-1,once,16,TGTGCCACCAGTGATTACCCGGGATCTAGCACAGATACGCAGTATTTT,CATSDYPGSSTDTQYF
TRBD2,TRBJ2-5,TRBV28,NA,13,TGTGCCAGCAGTTTAAGCGGGGGAGAGACCCAGTACTTC,CASSLSGGETQYF
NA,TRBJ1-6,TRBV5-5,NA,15,TGTGCCAGCAGCTTGGAAGGGGGATATAATTCACCCCTCCACTTT,CASSLEGGYNSPLHF
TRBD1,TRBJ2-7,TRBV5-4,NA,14,TGTGCCAGCAGCAGGACAGGGCAAGCCTACGAGCAGTACTTC,CASSRTGQAYEQYF
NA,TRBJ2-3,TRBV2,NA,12,TGTGCCACCCAAGACTTCACAGATACGCAGTATTTT,CATQDFTDTQYF
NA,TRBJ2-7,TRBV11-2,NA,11,TGTGCCAGCAGCCCAGCCTACGAGCAGTACTTC,CASSPAYEQYF
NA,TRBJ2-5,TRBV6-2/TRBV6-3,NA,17,TGTGCCAGCAGTTACGATCAGGGGACCCTGTTGGAGGAGACCCAGTACTTC,CASSYDQGTLLEETQYF
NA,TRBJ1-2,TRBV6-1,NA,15,TGTGCCAGCAGTGAAAGGGAGGGGAAGAACTATGGCTACACCTTC,CASSEREGKNYGYTF
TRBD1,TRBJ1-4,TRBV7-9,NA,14,TGTGCCAGCAGTTGGTCAGGGGGGAATGAAAAACTGTTTTTT,CASSWSGGNEKLFF
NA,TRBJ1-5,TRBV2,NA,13,TGTGCCAGCTCAACCGCTTCGCGCCAGCCCCAGCATTTT,CASSTASRQPQHF
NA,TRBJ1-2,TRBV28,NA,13,TGTGCCAGCAGTTTAAATATCGGGGGTGGCTACACCTTC,CASSLNIGGGYTF
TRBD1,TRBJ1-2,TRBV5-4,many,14,TGTGCCAGCAGCGTAGGACAGGTGGGTTCCGGCTACACCTTC,CASSVGQVGSGYTF
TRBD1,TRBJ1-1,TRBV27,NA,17,TGTGCCAGCAGTCCCGGTTACGGACAGGGTAGGGGGACTGAAGCTTTCTTT,CASSPGYGQGRGTEAFF
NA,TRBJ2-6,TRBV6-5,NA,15,TGTGCCAGCAGACAGGGCGCCTCTGGGGCCAACGTCCTGACTTTC,CASRQGASGANVLTF
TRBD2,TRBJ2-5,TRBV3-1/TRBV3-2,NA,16,TGTGCCAGCAGCCAGGGTTTTGCGGGGGGTACAGAGACCCAGTACTTC,CASSQGFAGGTETQYF
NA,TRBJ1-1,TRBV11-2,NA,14,TGTGCCAGCAGCTTAGAGAGGTCAGACCCTGAAGCTTTCTTT,CASSLERSDPEAFF
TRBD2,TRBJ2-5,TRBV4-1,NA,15,TGCGCCAGCAGCTTCTCTAGCGGGACCCGGGAGACCCAGTACTTC,CASSFSSGTRETQYF
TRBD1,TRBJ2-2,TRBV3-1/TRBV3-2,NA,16,TGTGCCAGCAGCCAAGGGGACAGGGTTCTCACCGGGGAGCTGTTTTTT,CASSQGDRVLTGELFF
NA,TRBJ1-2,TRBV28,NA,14,TGTGCCAGCAGTCCCCGCGGGGGAGTCTATGGCTACACCTTC,CASSPRGGVYGYTF
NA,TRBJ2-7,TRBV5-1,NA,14,TGCGCCAGCAGCTTGGCCGGACACCCCTACGAGCAGTACTTC,CASSLAGHPYEQYF
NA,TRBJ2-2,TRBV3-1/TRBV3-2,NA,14,TGTGCCAGCAGCCAATCAGGGGCATCCGGGGAGCTGTTTTTT,CASSQSGASGELFF
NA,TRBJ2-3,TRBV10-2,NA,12,TGCGCCAGCAGTGAGGACATAAATACGCAGTATTTT,CASSEDINTQYF
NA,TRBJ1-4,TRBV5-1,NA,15,TGCGCCAGCAGCTTGAATGTAGGGGGAAGTGAAAAACTGTTTTTT,CASSLNVGGSEKLFF
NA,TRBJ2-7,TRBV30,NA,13,TGTGCCTGGAGATTTGCGGGTGGGAACGAGCAGTACTTC,CAWRFAGGNEQYF
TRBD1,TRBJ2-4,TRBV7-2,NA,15,TGTGCCAGCAGCCAACAGGGGTTTGCCAAAAACATTCAGTACTTC,CASSQQGFAKNIQYF
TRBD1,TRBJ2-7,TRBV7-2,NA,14,TGTGCCAGCAGTATGGGGACAGGGTCCTACGAGCAGTACTTC,CASSMGTGSYEQYF
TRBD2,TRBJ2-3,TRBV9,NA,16,TGTGCCAGCAGCGTAGACCCTAGCGGGGGATCGGATACGCAGTATTTT,CASSVDPSGGSDTQYF
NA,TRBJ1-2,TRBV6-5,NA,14,TGTGCCAGCAGCGGACTCTTAGCTAACTATGGCTACACCTTC,CASSGLLANYGYTF
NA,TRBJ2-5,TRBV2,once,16,TGTGCCAGCAGACCTTTTGGTGGGGGGGCGGGAGAGACCCAGTACTTC,CASRPFGGGAGETQYF